Following are 25 T cell receptor beta chains from one sample sequenced in a study of regulatory T cells in long-lasting Graves disease. Time point indicated: persistent/refractory GD, antithyroid drugs over 5 years with positive TRAb. Construction of the TCR library relied on RNA isolated from PBMCs. Assembly of TCR beta libraries relied on iRepertoire HTBI primers together with Arm-PCR of CDR3 regions. TCRdb itself ran the multiplex PCR reads through MiXCR, one entry per CDR3 protein. The sample lists around 400,000 distinct CDR3 sequences; roughly a fifth were seen once. Sequences were derived from peripheral blood mononuclear cells (PBMCs), sampled when the disease was refractory, from a patient treated with antithyroid drugs. These TCRs come from a female donor with Graves disease.

This clonotype was seen at least ten times. J is TRBJ2-7 and V is TRBV28; D is perhaps TRBD1 or TRBD2 (7 bases each). CDR3 length equals 14 residues. Trimming cost V 8 bases and J 7 bases, with 21 bases left between them. The germline V gene encodes CDR1 MDHEN and CDR2 SYDVKM. The CDR3 here is CASLGRGHSWEQYF. The CDR3 bases are TGTGCCAGCTTGGGGAGGGGGCACTCTTGGGAGCAGTACTTC.

This clonotype was observed a handful of times. This chain joins TRBV20-1 and TRBJ1-1; D not resolved. V lost 4 bases to trimming and J lost 3 bases, with 12 bases between them. This CDR3 region has 13 residues. Per germline, CDR1 DFQATT and CDR2 SNEGSKA (reference sequence). CDR3: CSATRPTDTEAFF. The CDR3 DNA is TGCAGTGCTACCCGACCCACGGACACTGAAGCTTTCTTT.

The V gene is TRBV5-1, the J gene TRBJ2-2, with TRBD1 matching 8 bases. The V segment lost 3 bases and the J segment 6 bases; nucleotides outside the gene matches: 7. Germline CDR1 reads SGHRS; CDR2 reads YFSETQ. This CDR3 has 15 amino acids. The CDR3 nucleotides read TGCGCCAGCAGCTGGGCGACAGGGGCCCCCGGGGAGCTGTTTTTT. Translated, it gives CASSWATGAPGELFF.

This clonotype came up a few times. This rearrangement joins TRBV29-1 to TRBJ1-1; 9 positions match TRBD1. The germline gives CDR1 SQVTM, CDR2 ANQGSEA. There are 18 residues in the CDR3. Trimming cost V 7 bases and J 1 base; bases outside gene matches: 19. The CDR3 region has the DNA TGCAGCGCCGCCCCCCTCCGGGACAGGGCTTCTTCGAACACTGAAGCTTTCTTT. This gives the protein CSAAPLRDRASSNTEAFF.

This clonotype occurred many times. The chain recombines TRBV12-3 or TRBV12-4 with TRBJ2-7; 9 positions agree with TRBD1. The length of the CDR3 is 13 residues. Unmatched junction bases numbered 7, after V lost 6 bases and J lost 7 bases. The DNA of the CDR3 is TGTGCCAGCAGCGCAGGACAGGGGCGGGAGCAGTACTTC. It is translated as CASSAGQGREQYF.

This CDR3 reads CASSFLGSPRQYF. CDR3 sequence (DNA): TGTGCCAGCAGTTTCCTGGGTTCGCCTCGGCAGTACTTC. The genes are TRBV28 and TRBJ2-7; no reliable D call. The germline gives CDR1 MDHEN, CDR2 SYDVKM. The CDR3 totals 13 residues. With 3 bases removed from V and 9 bases from J, the gap between germline ends came to 15 bases.

This clonotype was counted between two and nine times. The chain carries TRBV6-5 and TRBJ2-2, with D possibly being TRBD1 (5 bases). Germline V gene data show CDR1 as MNHEY and CDR2 as SVGAGI. The CDR3 is 18 residues long. The V end was cut by 0 bases, the J end by 1 base, with 15 bases between. CDR3 sequence reads: CASSYSIGAEENTGELFF. In DNA form, the CDR3 reads TGTGCCAGCAGTTACTCGATTGGGGCAGAGGAGAACACCGGGGAGCTGTTTTTT.

This clonotype has only a few counts. V and J are TRBV5-1 and TRBJ2-2; D is uncertain. Per the germline V gene, CDR1 is SGHRS and CDR2 is YFSETQ. V lost 0 bases and J lost 1, with 4 bases in between. The CDR3 is made up of 14 amino acids. CDR3: CASSLDQNTGELFF. CDR3 bases: TGCGCCAGCAGCTTGGACCAGAACACCGGGGAGCTGTTTTTT.

Many counts were recorded for this clonotype. This chain connects TRBV12-3 or TRBV12-4 to TRBJ2-7; 10 positions agree with TRBD1. This CDR3 is built from 16 residues. The trim removed 5 bases at V and 5 bases at J, leaving 12 bases unmatched. CDR3 amino acids: CASSRLGGTGAHEQYF. DNA of the CDR3: TGTGCCAGCAGTCGGTTAGGCGGGACAGGGGCCCACGAGCAGTACTTC.

This clonotype has a handful of counts. The rearrangement links TRBV5-1 to TRBJ2-5; D not resolved. With 1 base removed from V and 0 bases from J, the gap between germline ends came to 7 bases. Germline CDR1 is SGHRS and CDR2 is YFSETQ. The CDR3 is made up of 14 amino acids. The CDR3 loop is CASSLLANQETQYF. The CDR3 DNA sequence: TGCGCCAGCAGCTTGTTGGCGAACCAAGAGACCCAGTACTTC.

The genes are TRBV18 and TRBJ2-7; the match to TRBD1 covers 7 bases. CDR1 is KGHSH and CDR2 is LQKENI in the germline V gene. The CDR3 loop spans 14 amino acids. The V gene end was trimmed by 3 bases and the J gene end by 5 bases; junction bases not matched to a gene: 7. In DNA form, the CDR3 reads TGTGCCAGCTCACCGGGAAGACAGGGCCACGAGCAGTACTTC. The encoded protein is CASSPGRQGHEQYF. The full variable domain, completed using reference TRBV18 and TRBJ2-7, is NAGVMQNPRHLVRRRGQEARLRCSPMKGHSHVYWYRQLPEEGLKFMVYLQKENIIDESGMPKERFSAEFPKEGPSILRIQQVVRGDSAAYFCASSPGRQGHEQYFGPGTRLTVT.

This clonotype was detected a few times. The chain links TRBV28 to TRBJ2-1; D is undetermined. The CDR3 contains 14 residues. The germline CDR1 and CDR2 sequences are MDHEN and SYDVKM. V was trimmed by 6 bases and J by 6 bases, leaving 15 bases between them. The CDR3 nucleotides read TGTGCCAGCAGCACCCCCCGGGCAGTCAATGAGCAGTTCTTC. Its translation is CASSTPRAVNEQFF.

This clonotype was observed at least ten times. The gene calls are TRBV6-1 and TRBJ1-2, with D unresolved. CDR3 length equals 11 residues. Germline V gives CDR1 MNHNS, CDR2 SASEGT. V was cut by 5 bases and J by 3 bases, with 4 bases left in between. CDR3 DNA sequence: TGTGCCAGCAGTATAGACTATGGCTACACCTTC. It yields the protein CASSIDYGYTF.

The gene calls are TRBV9 and TRBJ2-1; D uncertain. Trimming stripped 0 bases from V and 5 bases from J, with 15 bases between. CDR1 is SGDLS and CDR2 is YYNGEE in the germline V gene. The CDR3 extends over 16 amino acids. CDR3 residues: CASSVEPVVSNNEQFF. CDR3 bases: TGTGCCAGCAGCGTAGAGCCGGTAGTCTCAAACAATGAGCAGTTCTTC.

This chain uses TRBV3-1 with TRBJ1-5, with D possibly matching TRBD1 (5 bases). Trimming pared 4 bases from V and 11 bases from J, leaving 15 bases between. This CDR3 is built from 13 residues. Germline V gene lookup returns CDR1 LGHDT and CDR2 YNNKEL (reference sequence). In DNA form, the CDR3 reads TGTGCCAGCAGCCCCGTACTACAGGCCGCCCAGCATTTT. It specifies CASSPVLQAAQHF.

The chain joins TRBV9 to TRBJ1-1; D uncertain. The length of the CDR3 is 12 residues. V was trimmed by 0 bases and J by 4 bases, leaving 4 bases between them. The germline V gene has CDR1 SGDLS and CDR2 YYNGEE. The DNA for the CDR3 is TGTGCCAGCAGCGTAGTGACCACTGAAGCTTTCTTT. Translation: CASSVVTTEAFF.

The V gene is TRBV18, the J gene TRBJ2-1; no clear D gene. The germline V gene has CDR1 KGHSH and CDR2 LQKENI. The CDR3 totals 12 residues. The V gene lost 3 bases and the J gene lost 7 bases, with 7 bases spanning the gap. CDR3 sequence reads: CASSPLGNEQFF. CDR3 coding DNA: TGTGCCAGCTCACCGCTAGGGAATGAGCAGTTCTTC.

This clonotype was picked up a small number of times. The rearrangement uses TRBV12-5 and TRBJ2-1, with D hard to call. The CDR3 length is 12 residues. V was clipped by 6 bases and J by 8 bases, with 11 bases between them. The germline CDR1 and CDR2 sequences are LGHNT and FRNRAP. The CDR3 loop reads CASGPSVHEQFF. The CDR3 DNA reads as TGTGCTAGTGGACCTAGTGTCCATGAGCAGTTCTTC.

Points on this clonotype: Relative to the germline gene, one junction end is altered; a read error may explain this. The V call is TRBV5-1, the J call TRBJ2-5; D gene uncertain. The J call is uncertain, as TRBJ2-7 better fits the DNA end. CDR3 size: 14 residues. Looked up from germline, CDR1 is SGHRS and CDR2 is YFSETQ. The CDR3 nucleotides are TGTGCCAGCAGCCCACGGACCCAAAGCTACGAGCAGTACTTC. It translates to CASSPRTQSYEQYF.

At least ten counts were recorded for this clonotype. A junction boundary mismatches the germline segment, possibly from a read error. The chain combines TRBV28 with TRBJ2-2; D might be TRBD1 (6 bases). The germline V gene has CDR1 MDHEN and CDR2 SYDVKM. The CDR3 sequence is 15 residues long. The CDR3 coding sequence is TGTGCCACCAAAAATCAACAGGGTAACATCGGGGAGCTGTTTTTT. Its translation is CATKNQQGNIGELFF.

The chain uses TRBV6-1 and TRBJ2-5; 7 bases agree with TRBD1. This CDR3 is 15 amino acids long. V gave up 4 bases and J gave up 2 bases; unmatched junction bases: 7. Germline V CDR1 and CDR2: MNHNS, SASEGT. The CDR3 nucleotides read TGTGCCAGCAGTGGGACAGGTCAACCTCAAGAGACCCAGTACTTC. Translation: CASSGTGQPQETQYF.

The gene calls are TRBV28 and TRBJ2-7; D may be TRBD2 (5 bases). Germline assignment: CDR1 MDHEN and CDR2 SYDVKM. With 5 bases removed from V and 0 bases from J, the gap between germline ends came to 14 bases. The CDR3 has 15 amino acids. CDR3 residues: CASSDRTLSSYEQYF. CDR3 bases: TGTGCCAGCAGTGATCGGACTCTAAGCTCCTACGAGCAGTACTTC.

This clonotype was seen many times. The chain joins TRBV2 to TRBJ2-2; weak D call: TRBD2 (5 bases). Between the trimmed V and J ends, which lost 7 bases and 5 bases, there was a span of 8 bases. Germline V gene lookup returns CDR1 SNHLY and CDR2 FYNNEI. CDR3 length: 12 residues. CDR3 loop: CASTSGTGELFF. The CDR3 DNA reads TGTGCCAGCACCTCGGGGACCGGGGAGCTGTTTTTT.

This clonotype came up many times. V is TRBV28 and J is TRBJ2-3; D may be TRBD1 or TRBD2 (5 bases each). The length of the CDR3 is 14 residues. Germline CDR1 reads MDHEN; CDR2 reads SYDVKM. The ends were cut back, 6 bases at V and 2 bases at J, with 12 bases in the middle. CDR3 in DNA: TGTGCCAGCAGGGGGACGCAACTCACAGATACGCAGTATTTT. Its protein product is CASRGTQLTDTQYF.

In this sample, this clonotype turned up many times. The chain uses TRBV28 and TRBJ1-1; no firm D call. The V gene lost 0 bases and the J gene lost 7 bases, with 6 bases spanning the gap. Germline-derived CDR1 and CDR2 are MDHEN and SYDVKM. The CDR3 runs to 12 residues. CDR3: CASSLWRDEAFF. CDR3 coding DNA: TGTGCCAGCAGTTTATGGCGGGATGAAGCTTTCTTT.